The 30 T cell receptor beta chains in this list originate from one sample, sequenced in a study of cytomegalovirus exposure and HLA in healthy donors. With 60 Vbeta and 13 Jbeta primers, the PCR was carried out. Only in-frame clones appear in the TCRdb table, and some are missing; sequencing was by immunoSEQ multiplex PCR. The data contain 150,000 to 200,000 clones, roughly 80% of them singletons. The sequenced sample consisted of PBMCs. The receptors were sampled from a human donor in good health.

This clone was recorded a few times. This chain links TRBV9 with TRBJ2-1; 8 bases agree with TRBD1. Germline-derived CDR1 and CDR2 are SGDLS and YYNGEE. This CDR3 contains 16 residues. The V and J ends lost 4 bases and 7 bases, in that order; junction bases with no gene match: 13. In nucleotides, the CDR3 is TGTGCCAGCAGCACCATAGGGACAGGTGGGCTGAATGAGCAGTTCTTC. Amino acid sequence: CASSTIGTGGLNEQFF.

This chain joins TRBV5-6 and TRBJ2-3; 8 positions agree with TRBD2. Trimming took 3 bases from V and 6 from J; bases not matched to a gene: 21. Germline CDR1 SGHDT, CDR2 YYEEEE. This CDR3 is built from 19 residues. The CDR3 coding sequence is TGTGCCAGCAGCTCGGAGGGGGTCGTGGCTAGCGGGCCGTGGGATACGCAGTATTTT. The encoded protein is CASSSEGVVASGPWDTQYF.

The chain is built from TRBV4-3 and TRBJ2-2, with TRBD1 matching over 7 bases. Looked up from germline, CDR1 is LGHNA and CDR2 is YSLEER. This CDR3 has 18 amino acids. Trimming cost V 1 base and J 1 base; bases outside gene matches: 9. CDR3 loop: CASSQVRSTGVNTGELFF. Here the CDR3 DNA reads TGCGCCAGCAGCCAAGTAAGGTCTACAGGGGTGAACACCGGGGAGCTGTTTTTT.

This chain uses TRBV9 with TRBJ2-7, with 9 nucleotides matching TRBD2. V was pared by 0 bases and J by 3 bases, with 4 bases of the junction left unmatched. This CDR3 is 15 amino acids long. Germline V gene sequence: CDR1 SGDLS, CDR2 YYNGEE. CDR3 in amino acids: CASSVGQLAGYEQYF. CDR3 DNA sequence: TGTGCCAGCAGCGTAGGTCAACTAGCGGGCTACGAGCAGTACTTC.

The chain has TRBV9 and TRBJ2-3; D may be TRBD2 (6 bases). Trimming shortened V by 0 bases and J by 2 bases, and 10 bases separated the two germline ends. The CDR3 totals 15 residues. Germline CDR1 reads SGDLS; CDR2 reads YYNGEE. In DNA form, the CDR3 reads TGTGCCAGCAGCGTAGAGGGACTCCCCACAGATACGCAGTATTTT. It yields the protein CASSVEGLPTDTQYF.

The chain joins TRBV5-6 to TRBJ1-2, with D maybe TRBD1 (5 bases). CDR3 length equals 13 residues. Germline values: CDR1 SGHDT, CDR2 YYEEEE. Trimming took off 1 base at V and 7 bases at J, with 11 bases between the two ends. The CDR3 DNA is TGTGCCAGCAGCTTGTTGCAGGGTGGTGGCTACACCTTC. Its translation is CASSLLQGGGYTF.

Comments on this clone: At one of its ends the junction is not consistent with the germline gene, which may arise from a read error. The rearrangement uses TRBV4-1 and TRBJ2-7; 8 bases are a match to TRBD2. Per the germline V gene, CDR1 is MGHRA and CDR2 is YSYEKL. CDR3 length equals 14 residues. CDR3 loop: CASSYWTSSDEQYF. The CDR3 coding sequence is TGCGCCAGCAGCTATTGGACTAGCTCCGACGAGCAGTACTTC.

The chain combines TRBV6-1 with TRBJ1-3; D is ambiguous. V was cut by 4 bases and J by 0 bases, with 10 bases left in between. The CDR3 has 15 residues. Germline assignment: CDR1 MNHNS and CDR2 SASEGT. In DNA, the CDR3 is TGTGCCAGCAGTGGTACAGTGCCCTCTGGAAACACCATATATTTT. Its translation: CASSGTVPSGNTIYF.

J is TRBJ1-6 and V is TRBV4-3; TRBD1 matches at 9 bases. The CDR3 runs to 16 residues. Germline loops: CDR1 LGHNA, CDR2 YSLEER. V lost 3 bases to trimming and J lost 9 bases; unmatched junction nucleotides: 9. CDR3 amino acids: CASSHLLGQGSSPLHF. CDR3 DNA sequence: TGCGCCAGCAGCCACCTCCTCGGACAGGGGTCTTCACCCCTCCACTTT.

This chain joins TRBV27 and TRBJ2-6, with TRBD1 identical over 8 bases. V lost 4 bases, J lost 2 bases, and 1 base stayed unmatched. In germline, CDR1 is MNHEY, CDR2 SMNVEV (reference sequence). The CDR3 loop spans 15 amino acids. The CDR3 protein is CASSSQGAGANVLTF. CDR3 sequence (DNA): TGTGCCAGCAGTTCACAGGGGGCTGGGGCCAACGTCCTGACTTTC.

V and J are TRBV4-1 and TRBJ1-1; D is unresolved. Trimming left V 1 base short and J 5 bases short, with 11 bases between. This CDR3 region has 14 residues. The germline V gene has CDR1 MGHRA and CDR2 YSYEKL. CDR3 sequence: CASSQGPLWTEAFF. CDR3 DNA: TGCGCCAGCAGCCAAGGGCCCCTTTGGACTGAAGCTTTCTTT.

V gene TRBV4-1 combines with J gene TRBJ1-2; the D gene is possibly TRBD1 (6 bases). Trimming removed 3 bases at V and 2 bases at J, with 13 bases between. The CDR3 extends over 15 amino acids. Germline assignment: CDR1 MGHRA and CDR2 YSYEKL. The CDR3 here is CASSQNRDTNYGYTF. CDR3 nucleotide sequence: TGCGCCAGCAGCCAGAACCGGGACACCAACTATGGCTACACCTTC.

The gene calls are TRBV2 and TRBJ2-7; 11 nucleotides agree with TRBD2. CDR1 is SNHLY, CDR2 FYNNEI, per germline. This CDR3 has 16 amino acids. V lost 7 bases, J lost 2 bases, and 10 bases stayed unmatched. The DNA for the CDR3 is TGTGCCAGCACCCTAAGACTAGCGGGGTTGGCCTACGAGCAGTACTTC. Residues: CASTLRLAGLAYEQYF.

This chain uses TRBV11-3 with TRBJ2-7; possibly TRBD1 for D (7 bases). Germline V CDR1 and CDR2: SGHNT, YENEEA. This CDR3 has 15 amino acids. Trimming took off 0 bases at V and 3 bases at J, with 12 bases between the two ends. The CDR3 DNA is TGTGCCAGCAGCTTAGAGAATCAGGGGGGCTACGAGCAGTACTTC. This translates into CASSLENQGGYEQYF. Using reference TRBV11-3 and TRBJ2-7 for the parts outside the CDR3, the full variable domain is EAGVVQSPRYKIIEKKQPVAFWCNPISGHNTLYWYLQNLGQGPELLIRYENEEAVDDSQLPKDRFSAERLKGVDSTLKIQPAELGDSAVYLCASSLENQGGYEQYFGPGTRLTVT.

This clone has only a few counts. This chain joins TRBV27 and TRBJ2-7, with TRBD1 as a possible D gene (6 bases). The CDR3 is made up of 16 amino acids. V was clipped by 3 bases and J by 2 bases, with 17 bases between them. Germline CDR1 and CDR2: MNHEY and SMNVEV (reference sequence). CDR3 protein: CASSFLGQTVTYEQYF. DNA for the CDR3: TGTGCCAGCAGTTTCCTGGGACAAACAGTAACCTACGAGCAGTACTTC.

Here the CDR3 reads CASRMTGDEKLFF. In nucleotides, the CDR3 is TGTGCCAGCAGGATGACAGGGGATGAAAAACTGTTTTTT. The chain has TRBV14 and TRBJ1-4; 8 bases map to TRBD1. Germline V lookup: CDR1 SGHDN, CDR2 FVKESK. Trimming took 6 bases from V and 6 from J; bases not matched to a gene: 3. The CDR3 extends over 13 amino acids.

The DNA of the CDR3 is TGTGCCACCAGCAGATTCCTAGCGGGGAGCACCGGGGAGCTGTTTTTT. This codes for CATSRFLAGSTGELFF. This chain joins TRBV15 and TRBJ2-2, with TRBD2 identical over 9 bases. The CDR3 runs to 16 residues. The V segment lost 2 bases and the J segment 4 bases; nucleotides outside the gene matches: 5. CDR1 and CDR2 (germline): LNHNV, YYDKDF (reference sequence).

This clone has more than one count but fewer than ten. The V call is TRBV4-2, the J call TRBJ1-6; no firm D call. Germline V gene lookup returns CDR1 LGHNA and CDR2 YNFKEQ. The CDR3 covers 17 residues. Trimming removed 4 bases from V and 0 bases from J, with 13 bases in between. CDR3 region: CASSLSLKSSYNSPLHF. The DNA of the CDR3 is TGTGCCAGCAGCCTTAGCCTCAAAAGCTCCTATAATTCACCCCTCCACTTT.

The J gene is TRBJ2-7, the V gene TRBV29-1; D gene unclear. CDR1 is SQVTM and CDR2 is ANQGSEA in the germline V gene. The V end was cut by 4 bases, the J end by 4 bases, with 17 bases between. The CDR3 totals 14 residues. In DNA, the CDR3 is TGCAGCGTTGGGAGTAGACTCGCTGAGTACGAGCAGTACTTC. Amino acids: CSVGSRLAEYEQYF.

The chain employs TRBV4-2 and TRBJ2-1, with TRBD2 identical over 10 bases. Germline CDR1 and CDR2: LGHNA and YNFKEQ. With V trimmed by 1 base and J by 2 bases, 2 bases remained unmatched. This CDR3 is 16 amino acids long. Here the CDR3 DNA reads TGTGCCAGCAGCCAAGTCACTAGCGGGGCCTACAATGAGCAGTTCTTC. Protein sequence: CASSQVTSGAYNEQFF.

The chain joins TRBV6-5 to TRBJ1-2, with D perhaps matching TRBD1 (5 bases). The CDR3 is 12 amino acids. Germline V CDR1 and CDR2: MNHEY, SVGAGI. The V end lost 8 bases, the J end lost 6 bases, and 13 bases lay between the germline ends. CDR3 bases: TGTGCCAGCCCAAAGGGGTTCGATGGCTACACCTTC. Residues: CASPKGFDGYTF.

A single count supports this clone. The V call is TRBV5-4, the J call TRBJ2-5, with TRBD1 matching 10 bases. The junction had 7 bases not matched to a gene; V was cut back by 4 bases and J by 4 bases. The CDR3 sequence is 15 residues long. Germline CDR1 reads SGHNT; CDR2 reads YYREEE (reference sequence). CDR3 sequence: CASSPTGGSGETQYF. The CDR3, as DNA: TGTGCCAGCAGCCCGACAGGGGGCTCGGGAGAGACCCAGTACTTC.

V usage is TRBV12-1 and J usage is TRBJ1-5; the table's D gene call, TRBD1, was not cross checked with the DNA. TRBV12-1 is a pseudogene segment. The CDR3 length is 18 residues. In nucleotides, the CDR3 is TGTGCCAGCCACTACGGTAAAACAGGATCTTATAGCAATCAGCCCCAGCATTTT. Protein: CASHYGKTGSYSNQPQHF.

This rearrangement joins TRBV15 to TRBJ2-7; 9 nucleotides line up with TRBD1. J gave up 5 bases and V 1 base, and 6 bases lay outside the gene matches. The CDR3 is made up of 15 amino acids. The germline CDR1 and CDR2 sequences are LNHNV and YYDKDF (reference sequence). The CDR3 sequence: CATSRGGTGRNEQYF. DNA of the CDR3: TGTGCCACCAGCAGAGGGGGGACAGGGAGGAACGAGCAGTACTTC.

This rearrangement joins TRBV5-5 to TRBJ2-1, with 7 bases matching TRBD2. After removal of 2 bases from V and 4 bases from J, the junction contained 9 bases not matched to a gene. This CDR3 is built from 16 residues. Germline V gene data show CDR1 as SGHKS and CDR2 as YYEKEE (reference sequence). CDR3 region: CASSFWVAGEYNEQFF. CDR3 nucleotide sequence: TGTGCCAGCAGCTTTTGGGTTGCGGGGGAATACAATGAGCAGTTCTTC.

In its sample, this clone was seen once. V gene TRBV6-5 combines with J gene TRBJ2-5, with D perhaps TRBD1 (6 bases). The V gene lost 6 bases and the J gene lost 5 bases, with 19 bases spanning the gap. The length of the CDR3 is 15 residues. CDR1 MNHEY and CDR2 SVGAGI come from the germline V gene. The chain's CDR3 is CASSLTGTTGETQYF. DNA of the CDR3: TGTGCCAGCAGCCTGACCGGGACAACGGGGGAGACCCAGTACTTC.

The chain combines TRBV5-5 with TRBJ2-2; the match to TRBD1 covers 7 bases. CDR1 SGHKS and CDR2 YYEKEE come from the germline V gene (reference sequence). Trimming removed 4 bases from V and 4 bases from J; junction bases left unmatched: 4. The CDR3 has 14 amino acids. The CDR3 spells CASSLTGSTGELFF. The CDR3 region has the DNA TGTGCCAGCAGCCTGACAGGGAGCACCGGGGAGCTGTTTTTT. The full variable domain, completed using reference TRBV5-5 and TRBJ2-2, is DAGVTQSPTHLIKTRGQQVTLRCSPISGHKSVSWYQQVLGQGPQFIFQYYEKEERGRGNFPDRFSARQFPNYSSELNVNALLLGDSALYLCASSLTGSTGELFFGEGSRLTVL.

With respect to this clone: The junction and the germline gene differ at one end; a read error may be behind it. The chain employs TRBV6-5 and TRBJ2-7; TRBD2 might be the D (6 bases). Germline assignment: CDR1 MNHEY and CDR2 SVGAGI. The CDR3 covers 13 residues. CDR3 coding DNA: TGTGCCAGCAGTCCCCCGGGGGTAGACGAGCAGTACTTT. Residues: CASSPPGVDEQYF.

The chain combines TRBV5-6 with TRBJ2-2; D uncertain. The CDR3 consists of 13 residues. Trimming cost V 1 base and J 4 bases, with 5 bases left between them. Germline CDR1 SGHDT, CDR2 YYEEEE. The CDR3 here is CASSLFGTGELFF. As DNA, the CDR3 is TGTGCCAGCAGCTTGTTCGGCACCGGGGAGCTGTTTTTT.

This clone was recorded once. In DNA, the CDR3 is TGCGCCAGCGGGGAGCGGGGGGGCGGCACAGATACGCAGTATTTT. Translated, it gives CASGERGGGTDTQYF. V is TRBV5-1 and J is TRBJ2-3; 10 bases are a match to TRBD2. This CDR3 contains 15 residues. In germline, CDR1 is SGHRS, CDR2 YFSETQ. Trimming took 7 bases from V and 1 from J; bases not matched to a gene: 6.